These 25 T cell receptor beta chains were all obtained from the same sample, sequenced in a study of T-cell memory formation after mild COVID-19 (TCRdb year 2021). Libraries came from 5' RACE. Instrument on record: Illumina NovaSeq 6000. Starting from the raw public reads, TCRdb applied fastp trimming at Q25, assembled clones with MiXCR and retained in-frame beta chains. One record per CDR3 amino acid sequence lists the most common genes and DNA. This sample is represented by 450,000 to 700,000 distinct CDR3 sequences; more than 15% of them were singletons. The ten largest clones capture approximately 12% of the sample. Material for sequencing was PBMCs or a T cell subset sorted from them (not recorded which). The source of these receptors is an adult woman who had mild COVID-19 (a few samples of this study predate the infection). The sample titles of this study are shuffled in the database, so cell type and time point are left out; the donor was told from shared clones.

The J gene is TRBJ2-7, the V gene TRBV6-2 or TRBV6-3, with 12 bases lining up with TRBD2. J lost 2 bases, V lost 6 bases, and 5 bases had no gene match. Germline-derived CDR1 and CDR2 are MNHEY and SVGEGT. The CDR3 length is 15 residues. CDR3 nucleotide sequence: TGTGCCAGCAGCCTCCTAGCGGGAGGGCCCTACGAGCAGTACTTC. Translated, it gives CASSLLAGGPYEQYF.

This chain links TRBV12-3 or TRBV12-4 with TRBJ2-3; possibly TRBD2 for D (6 bases). The length of the CDR3 is 16 residues. Trimming removed 2 bases from V and 0 bases from J, with 12 bases in between. The chain's CDR3 is CASSLWLALSTDTQYF. The CDR3 DNA follows: TGTGCCAGCAGTTTATGGCTAGCGCTGAGCACAGATACGCAGTATTTT.

This clonotype was seen only a few times. V and J are TRBV5-1 and TRBJ2-3; perhaps TRBD1 as D (6 bases). The germline V gene has CDR1 SGHRS and CDR2 YFSETQ. V dropped 5 bases and J dropped 5 bases, with 9 bases sitting between them. There are 12 residues in the CDR3. Here the CDR3 DNA reads TGCGCCAGCAGACGACAGGAAGATACGCAGTATTTT. Encoded protein: CASRRQEDTQYF.

The V and J genes are TRBV9 and TRBJ2-7, with TRBD2 identical over 9 bases. This CDR3 is built from 15 residues. The V and J ends lost 0 bases and 7 bases, in that order; junction bases with no gene match: 8. CDR1 SGDLS and CDR2 YYNGEE come from the germline V gene. In nucleotides, the CDR3 is TGTGCCAGCAGCGTAGGAGTCCTAGCGGGGACGGAGCAGTACTTC. It specifies CASSVGVLAGTEQYF.

This clonotype was counted a few times. The chain combines TRBV7-2 with TRBJ1-5; no definite D call. This CDR3 is 13 amino acids long. Germline V gives CDR1 SGHTA, CDR2 FQGNSA. V lost 3 bases and J 7 bases, leaving 10 bases between the germline ends. The CDR3: CASSFSVSQPQHF. CDR3 nucleotides: TGTGCCAGCAGCTTTAGTGTGAGCCAGCCCCAGCATTTT. Drawing the rest from reference TRBV7-2 and TRBJ1-5, the complete variable domain is GAGVSQSPSNKVTEKGKDVELRCDPISGHTALYWYRQSLGQGLEFLIYFQGNSAPDKSGLPSDRFSAERTGGSVSTLTIQRTQQEDSAVYLCASSFSVSQPQHFGDGTRLSIL.

V gene TRBV24-1 combines with J gene TRBJ2-3; no clear D. V was cut by 1 base and J by 5 bases, with 3 bases left in between. This CDR3 spans 12 amino acids. The germline V gene encodes CDR1 KGHDR and CDR2 SFDVKD. The CDR3 DNA follows: TGTGCCACCAGTGATTTTGAAGATACGCAGTATTTT. Its protein product is CATSDFEDTQYF.

CDR3 DNA: TGCAGTGCTAGAGATTTCAAAGGGGCAGCAGATACGCAGTATTTT. Translating it yields CSARDFKGAADTQYF. The genes are TRBV20-1 and TRBJ2-3; the D gene is possibly TRBD1 (5 bases). V lost 0 bases and J 4 bases, leaving 14 bases between the germline ends. The CDR3 spans 15 residues. CDR1 is DFQATT, CDR2 SNEGSKA, per germline (reference sequence).

This clonotype was counted between two and nine times. The V call is TRBV7-9, the J call TRBJ1-5; TRBD1 matches at 9 bases. The germline CDR1 and CDR2 sequences are SEHNR and FQNEAQ (reference sequence). V lost 6 bases, J lost 1 base, and 4 bases stayed unmatched. CDR3 length equals 15 residues. CDR3 in DNA: TGTGCCAGCAGGTCCGGGACAGGGAGCAATCAGCCCCAGCATTTT. Its translation: CASRSGTGSNQPQHF. Complete variable domain (other parts from reference TRBV7-9 and TRBJ1-5): DTGVSQNPRHKITKRGQNVTFRCDPISEHNRLYWYRQTLGQGPEFLTYFQNEAQLEKSRLLSDRFSAERPKGSFSTLEIQRTEQGDSAMYLCASRSGTGSNQPQHFGDGTRLSIL.

V usage is TRBV7-9 and J usage is TRBJ2-3, with TRBD2 matching 10 bases. Germline V gene data show CDR1 as SEHNR and CDR2 as FQNEAQ (reference sequence). CDR3 length: 15 amino acids. Germline trimming cut 5 bases from V and 7 bases from J; bases unmatched to any gene: 9. CDR3 sequence reads: CASSPSSGSRYTQYF. The CDR3 region has the DNA TGTGCCAGCAGCCCCTCTAGCGGGAGTAGGTATACGCAGTATTTT.

A few counts support this clonotype. The chain couples TRBV30 to TRBJ2-3, with 8 nucleotides matching TRBD2. CDR1 is GTSNPN and CDR2 is SVGIG in the germline V gene (reference sequence). J gave up 5 bases and V 2 bases, and 6 bases lay outside the gene matches. The CDR3 sequence is 14 residues long. The CDR3 reads CAWSLGLAGDTQYF. The CDR3 DNA follows: TGTGCCTGGAGTTTAGGTCTAGCGGGAGATACGCAGTATTTT.

This clonotype has more than one count but fewer than ten. This chain joins TRBV3-1 and TRBJ2-1, with D perhaps matching TRBD2 (6 bases). V was pared by 5 bases and J by 0 bases, with 14 bases between. The CDR3 sequence is 16 residues long. Germline CDR1 and CDR2: LGHDT and YNNKEL (reference sequence). CDR3 coding DNA: TGTGCCAGCAGCGGCGCGGGGCGGACCTCCTACAATGAGCAGTTCTTC. It translates to CASSGAGRTSYNEQFF.

This sequence joins TRBV19 and TRBJ2-6; D call uncertain. This CDR3 has 15 amino acids. Per germline, CDR1 LNHDA and CDR2 SQIVND (reference sequence). V was shortened by 1 base and J by 4 bases, with 8 bases between the two germline ends. CDR3 in DNA: TGTGCCAGTAGTATAGGTACCCTCGGGGCCAACGTCCTGACTTTC. Amino acids: CASSIGTLGANVLTF.

This clonotype was counted ten times or more. V is TRBV4-1 and J is TRBJ2-5; D is ambiguous. With 1 base removed from V and 7 bases from J, the gap between germline ends came to 10 bases. Germline V gives CDR1 MGHRA, CDR2 YSYEKL. The CDR3 runs 13 residues. The CDR3: CASSQGVSGTQYF. The CDR3 DNA reads as TGCGCCAGCAGCCAAGGGGTTTCGGGGACCCAGTACTTC.

This clonotype was counted between two and nine times. This chain joins TRBV5-1 and TRBJ2-3; D perhaps matches TRBD1 (7 bases). The V end lost 4 bases, the J end lost 3 bases, and 12 bases lay between the germline ends. The CDR3 sequence is 14 residues long. The V gene's germline CDR1 is SGHRS and CDR2 YFSETQ. Here the CDR3 reads CASSATGRTDTQYF. The DNA of the CDR3 is TGCGCCAGCAGCGCGACAGGGAGGACAGATACGCAGTATTTT.

J is TRBJ1-6 and V is TRBV20-1; the D is unclear. The CDR3 is made up of 16 amino acids. V dropped 0 bases and J dropped 11 bases, with 20 bases sitting between them. Germline V gene lookup returns CDR1 DFQATT and CDR2 SNEGSKA (reference sequence). The CDR3 nucleotides are TGCAGTGCTAGAGACCCTCGGGCAGGTCAAAGTGCACCCCTCCACTTT. As protein: CSARDPRAGQSAPLHF.

In this sample, this clonotype turned up once. The chain has TRBV3-1 and TRBJ2-7; D uncertain. Per germline, CDR1 LGHDT and CDR2 YNNKEL (reference sequence). There are 14 residues in the CDR3. The ends were cut back, 5 bases at V and 0 bases at J, with 11 bases in the middle. CDR3 nucleotide sequence: TGTGCCAGCAGCGATGGTCTTAGCTCCTACGAGCAGTACTTC. As protein: CASSDGLSSYEQYF.

The V and J genes are TRBV7-2 and TRBJ1-1; TRBD1 agrees at 7 bases. The CDR3 extends over 15 amino acids. Germline CDR1 and CDR2: SGHTA and FQGNSA. V lost 5 bases, J lost 0 bases, and 6 bases stayed unmatched. The CDR3 spells CASSKMGQLNTEAFF. The CDR3 DNA reads TGTGCCAGCAGCAAGATGGGACAGCTGAACACTGAAGCTTTCTTT.

The chain uses TRBV11-2 and TRBJ2-3; tentative D call: TRBD2 (5 bases). Germline V gene lookup returns CDR1 SGHAT and CDR2 FQNNGV. The germline V and J ends were trimmed by 4 bases and 8 bases, with 13 bases remaining between them. This CDR3 has 13 amino acids. CDR3 in DNA: TGTGCCAGCAGCTCGGACTCCATGCGTACGCAGTATTTT. As protein: CASSSDSMRTQYF.

This clonotype is a singleton in its sample. The final CDR3 position lacks the conserved phenylalanine or tryptophan, pointing to a likely read error. The gene calls are TRBV14 and TRBJ1-1; D possibly corresponds to TRBD1 (6 bases). Trimming removed 3 bases from V and 0 bases from J, with 11 bases in between. The CDR3 is 15 amino acids. The germline gives CDR1 SGHDN, CDR2 FVKESK. CDR3 in DNA: TGTGCCAGCAGCCAGGACAGTGGAATGAACACTGAAGCTTTCCTT. Protein product: CASSQDSGMNTEAFL.

This clonotype turned up a few times. The chain employs TRBV10-3 and TRBJ1-1; tentatively, D is TRBD1 (5 bases). Trimming took off 2 bases at V and 4 bases at J, with 14 bases between the two ends. Germline CDR1 ENHRY, CDR2 SYGVKD. The CDR3 extends over 15 amino acids. Here the CDR3 DNA reads TGTGCCATCAGTGAGCGGGGAGGAGGGACCACTGAAGCTTTCTTT. Amino acids: CAISERGGGTTEAFF.

This clonotype was counted many times. The chain joins TRBV24-1 to TRBJ2-2; the D is unclear. Trimming removed 7 bases from V and 6 bases from J, with 8 bases in between. Germline loops: CDR1 KGHDR, CDR2 SFDVKD. The CDR3 contains 12 residues. The CDR3 nucleotides read TGTGCCACCAGCTTATCTTCCGGGGAGCTGTTTTTT. Its translation: CATSLSSGELFF.

The gene calls are TRBV4-2 and TRBJ2-3; TRBD2 aligns across 9 bases. This CDR3 is 14 amino acids long. CDR1 LGHNA and CDR2 YNFKEQ come from the germline V gene. V lost 0 bases to trimming and J lost 12 bases; unmatched junction nucleotides: 7. The CDR3 protein is CASSQEQRGASQYF. CDR3 nucleotide sequence: TGTGCCAGCAGCCAAGAACAGCGGGGGGCCTCTCAGTATTTT.

There are a few counts of this clonotype. This sequence joins TRBV5-6 and TRBJ1-1; the D gene is possibly TRBD1 (6 bases). Germline-derived CDR1 and CDR2 are SGHDT and YYEEEE. The V end lost 4 bases, the J end lost 5 bases, and 18 bases lay between the germline ends. The CDR3 runs 15 residues. CDR3 nucleotide sequence: TGTGCCAGCAGCCTCTACTCGCCCCAGGGGACTGAAGCTTTCTTT. Translating it yields CASSLYSPQGTEAFF.

The chain links TRBV12-3 or TRBV12-4 to TRBJ1-1; no clear D. V lost 2 bases and J 5 bases, leaving 9 bases between the germline ends. There are 13 residues in the CDR3. CDR3 loop: CASSLLEGTEAFF. The CDR3 DNA follows: TGTGCCAGCAGTTTATTGGAGGGTACTGAAGCTTTCTTT.

This chain connects TRBV6-4 to TRBJ2-1; 8 positions match TRBD2. CDR3 length: 15 residues. Germline V gives CDR1 MRHNA, CDR2 SNTAGT. V gave up 2 bases and J gave up 5 bases; unmatched junction bases: 5. The CDR3 region is CASSDVTSGNNEQFF. The CDR3 nucleotides read TGTGCCAGCAGTGACGTTACTAGCGGTAACAATGAGCAGTTCTTC.